The TCR beta chain described here comes from a study of cytomegalovirus exposure and HLA in healthy donors. General observations from the study: Presence/absence analyses treated sequencing depth as roughly uniform across donors.

Amplification used 60 Vbeta primers and 13 Jbeta primers. Libraries were prepared by immunoSEQ multiplex PCR; TCRdb keeps only in-frame clonotypes and omits some of them. The sample lists about 270,000 clones, around 65% seen once, with 2% to 2.5% in the top ten. For this clone: The antigen remains undetermined. One junction end does not reproduce the germline sequence, and a read error may be involved.

Germline CDR1 is SEHNR and CDR2 is FQNEAQ (reference sequence). This CDR3 is 15 amino acids long. The chain is built from TRBV7-9 and TRBJ1-1; 7 bases match TRBD1. The sequence was collected from a female donor in good health and CMV-seronegative. The sequenced material came from PBMCs. The chain's CDR3 is CSSSFAQGGNTEAFF. The CDR3 DNA reads as TGTTCCAGCAGCTTTGCTCAGGGGGGGAACACTGAAGCTTTCTTT.